This is a list of T cell receptor beta chains from one sample in a study of blood T cell repertoires in COVID-19. Here immunoSEQ multiplex PCR was the method, and the copy in TCRdb shows in-frame clones only, minus some. The table includes approximately 280,000 clones, about nine tenths detected once. Sequenced sample: PBMCs or T cells enriched from blood (not recorded which). These receptors originate from a young woman who had recovered from COVID-19. CDR3s include the opening cysteine and the closing phenylalanine or tryptophan. Fields, in order: clone size, J gene, V gene, D gene, CDR3 DNA, CDR3 protein. The D gene is left open where the match is weak. Expanded clones are given a class, and other clones once, few, many or no size at all.

abundance: -; j_gene: TRBJ2-7; v_gene: TRBV27; d_gene: -; CDR3nt: TGTGCCAGCAGTCAAAGCAGGGTGGGGTCCTACGAGCAGTACTTC; CDR3aa: CASSQSRVGSYEQYF
abundance: -; j_gene: TRBJ2-7; v_gene: TRBV2; d_gene: TRBD1; CDR3nt: TGTGCCAGCAGTTGGACAGGGGGCACCTCCTACGAGCAGTACTTC; CDR3aa: CASSWTGGTSYEQYF
abundance: -; j_gene: TRBJ2-5; v_gene: TRBV28; d_gene: TRBD2; CDR3nt: TGTGCCAGCTTCCCCCCCCCTCCCGGGACTAGCGGTGGCCGGGGAGAGACCCAGTACTTC; CDR3aa: CASFPPPPGTSGGRGETQYF
abundance: -; j_gene: TRBJ2-4; v_gene: TRBV6-1; d_gene: TRBD1; CDR3nt: TGTGCCAGCAGTGAAAGTCAAGGGGGCTGGGCCAAAAACATTCAGTACTTC; CDR3aa: CASSESQGGWAKNIQYF
abundance: -; j_gene: TRBJ1-6; v_gene: TRBV7-2; d_gene: -; CDR3nt: TGTGCCAGCAGCTTAGAGGGGAACTCACCCCTCCACTTT; CDR3aa: CASSLEGNSPLHF
abundance: -; j_gene: TRBJ1-5; v_gene: TRBV28; d_gene: TRBD1; CDR3nt: TGTGCCAGCATCTCAATGGGACAGGGGCGCGATCAGCCCCAGCATTTT; CDR3aa: CASISMGQGRDQPQHF
abundance: -; j_gene: TRBJ2-1; v_gene: TRBV5-1; d_gene: -; CDR3nt: TGCGCCAGCAGCTTGGTTTCGGGCTACAATGAGCAGTTCTTC; CDR3aa: CASSLVSGYNEQFF
abundance: once; j_gene: TRBJ2-1; v_gene: TRBV7-2; d_gene: TRBD2; CDR3nt: TGTGCCAGCAGCCTCGGGACTAGCGGGACCGATGAGCAGTTCTTC; CDR3aa: CASSLGTSGTDEQFF
abundance: -; j_gene: TRBJ1-5; v_gene: TRBV6-5; d_gene: -; CDR3nt: TGTGCCAGCAGTTACTCGACTGATATCAGCCCCTCGAATTTT; CDR3aa: CASSYSTDISPSNF
abundance: few; j_gene: TRBJ1-1; v_gene: TRBV13; d_gene: TRBD1; CDR3nt: TGTGCCAGCAGTTTTGAGGACAGGGCCACTGAAGCTTTCTTT; CDR3aa: CASSFEDRATEAFF
abundance: -; j_gene: TRBJ2-3; v_gene: TRBV9; d_gene: -; CDR3nt: TGTGCCAGCAGCGTAGGAGGCAGCCAGCCTAGCACAGATACGCAGTATTTT; CDR3aa: CASSVGGSQPSTDTQYF
abundance: -; j_gene: TRBJ2-1; v_gene: TRBV25-1; d_gene: -; CDR3nt: TGTGCCAGCATGGGCAGAAGTTCCTACAATGAGCAGTTCTTC; CDR3aa: CASMGRSSYNEQFF
abundance: -; j_gene: TRBJ2-5; v_gene: TRBV11-2; d_gene: -; CDR3nt: TGTGCCAGCAGTCTCAATCCTGGTCAGGAGACCCAGTACTTC; CDR3aa: CASSLNPGQETQYF
abundance: -; j_gene: TRBJ1-2; v_gene: TRBV29-1; d_gene: -; CDR3nt: TGCAGCGTTGAATTTGGTCGGGGATGGCTGGACTATGGCTACACCTTC; CDR3aa: CSVEFGRGWLDYGYTF
abundance: -; j_gene: TRBJ2-2; v_gene: TRBV9; d_gene: TRBD1; CDR3nt: TGTGCCAGCAGCATCCGGACAGGGGATCCCGGGGAGCTGTTTTTT; CDR3aa: CASSIRTGDPGELFF
abundance: -; j_gene: TRBJ1-6; v_gene: TRBV4-3; d_gene: -; CDR3nt: TGCGCCAGCAGCCTCGGACAGTCGAACTCCTATAATTCACCCCTCCACTTT; CDR3aa: CASSLGQSNSYNSPLHF
abundance: once; j_gene: TRBJ2-1; v_gene: TRBV2; d_gene: TRBD2; CDR3nt: TGTGCCAGCAGTGATCGTCCTAGCGGAAGCTCCTACAATGAGCAGTTCTTC; CDR3aa: CASSDRPSGSSYNEQFF
abundance: -; j_gene: TRBJ2-1; v_gene: TRBV6-5; d_gene: TRBD2; CDR3nt: TGTGCCAGTACCTCTAGCGGGAGAATGAATGAGCAGTTCTTC; CDR3aa: CASTSSGRMNEQFF
abundance: -; j_gene: TRBJ1-3; v_gene: TRBV18; d_gene: -; CDR3nt: TGTGCCAGCTCACCAGACAGGACGCAAGGTACCTCTGGAAACACCATATATTTT; CDR3aa: CASSPDRTQGTSGNTIYF
abundance: many; j_gene: TRBJ2-3; v_gene: TRBV10-3; d_gene: -; CDR3nt: TGTGCCATCAGTGACTTGGGAGGCGGAAGCACAGATACGCAGTATTTT; CDR3aa: CAISDLGGGSTDTQYF
abundance: -; j_gene: TRBJ2-1; v_gene: TRBV5-1; d_gene: TRBD2; CDR3nt: TGCGCCAGCAGCTTGGGACTAGCGGGGGGGATAGGTTACAATGAGCAGTTCTTC; CDR3aa: CASSLGLAGGIGYNEQFF
abundance: -; j_gene: TRBJ1-2; v_gene: TRBV28; d_gene: -; CDR3nt: TGTGCCAGCAGTTCCAACAGGGATTCTTATGGCTACACCTTC; CDR3aa: CASSSNRDSYGYTF
abundance: -; j_gene: TRBJ1-5; v_gene: TRBV4-1; d_gene: TRBD1; CDR3nt: TGCGCCAGCAGCCCCGGGACAGGGGTGAGGCCCCAGCATTTT; CDR3aa: CASSPGTGVRPQHF
abundance: -; j_gene: TRBJ1-5; v_gene: TRBV19; d_gene: TRBD1; CDR3nt: TGTGCCAGTAGCCTCGGACAGGAGAGGGGTCAGCCCCAGCATTTT; CDR3aa: CASSLGQERGQPQHF
abundance: -; j_gene: TRBJ2-7; v_gene: TRBV7-8; d_gene: TRBD2; CDR3nt: TGTGCCAGCAGCTCAACCCTAGCGGCAGCCTACGAGCAGTACTTC; CDR3aa: CASSSTLAAAYEQYF
abundance: -; j_gene: TRBJ2-1; v_gene: TRBV27; d_gene: -; CDR3nt: TGTGCCAGCAGTTTATTGGGCGGGGGCGTCTACAATGAGCAGTTCTTC; CDR3aa: CASSLLGGGVYNEQFF
abundance: few; j_gene: TRBJ1-4; v_gene: TRBV4-1; d_gene: -; CDR3nt: TGCGCCAGCAGCGCCTATGCCGATCAATCCGGGGGTGAAAAACTGTTTTTT; CDR3aa: CASSAYADQSGGEKLFF
abundance: -; j_gene: TRBJ1-5; v_gene: TRBV28; d_gene: -; CDR3nt: TGTGCCAGCAGCACGACTAGTCAGCCCCAGCATTTT; CDR3aa: CASSTTSQPQHF
abundance: once; j_gene: TRBJ2-2; v_gene: TRBV6-5; d_gene: TRBD2; CDR3nt: TGTGCCAGCAGTTACTCGCGGGGGACCACCGGGGAGCTGTTTTTT; CDR3aa: CASSYSRGTTGELFF
abundance: -; j_gene: TRBJ1-2; v_gene: TRBV7-9; d_gene: -; CDR3nt: TGTGCCAGCAGCTTAGGTGATGGCAGGGCGCTCTATGGCTACACCTTC; CDR3aa: CASSLGDGRALYGYTF
abundance: -; j_gene: TRBJ1-1; v_gene: TRBV9; d_gene: -; CDR3nt: TGTGCCAGCAGTTATACAGGTGAAACTGAAGCTTTCTTT; CDR3aa: CASSYTGETEAFF
abundance: -; j_gene: TRBJ2-1; v_gene: TRBV10-3; d_gene: TRBD2; CDR3nt: TGTGCCATGTCTAGCGGGAGGGAATCCTACAATGAGCAGTTCTTC; CDR3aa: CAMSSGRESYNEQFF
abundance: -; j_gene: TRBJ2-1; v_gene: TRBV19; d_gene: TRBD2; CDR3nt: TGTGCCAGTAGTCCCCGGGGGGAAGACTACAATGAGCAGTTCTTC; CDR3aa: CASSPRGEDYNEQFF
abundance: few; j_gene: TRBJ2-2; v_gene: TRBV24-1; d_gene: TRBD2; CDR3nt: TGTGCCACCAGTGCCCCCGCTAGCGGTCTTTTCACCGGGGAGCTGTTTTTT; CDR3aa: CATSAPASGLFTGELFF
abundance: -; j_gene: TRBJ1-6; v_gene: TRBV3-1/TRBV3-2; d_gene: TRBD1; CDR3nt: TGTGCCAGCAGCCAAGATTGGCAGGGGGCGCCGAATTCACCCCTCCACTTT; CDR3aa: CASSQDWQGAPNSPLHF
abundance: -; j_gene: TRBJ1-5; v_gene: TRBV7-2; d_gene: -; CDR3nt: TGTGCCAGCAGCTACGACATTAGCAATCAGCCCCAGCATTTT; CDR3aa: CASSYDISNQPQHF
abundance: -; j_gene: TRBJ2-7; v_gene: TRBV24-1; d_gene: TRBD1; CDR3nt: TGTGCCACCAGTGATCCTCTGAGACAGGGCACCTACGAGCAGTACTTC; CDR3aa: CATSDPLRQGTYEQYF
abundance: -; j_gene: TRBJ2-7; v_gene: TRBV5-1; d_gene: -; CDR3nt: TGCGCCAGCAGCGCGGGACTTAACTACGAGCAGTACTTC; CDR3aa: CASSAGLNYEQYF
abundance: -; j_gene: TRBJ2-3; v_gene: TRBV7-6; d_gene: TRBD2; CDR3nt: TGTGCCAGCAGCTTAGCAGCGGGAGAGGGCACAGATACGCAGTATTTT; CDR3aa: CASSLAAGEGTDTQYF
abundance: -; j_gene: TRBJ1-2; v_gene: TRBV7-9; d_gene: TRBD1; CDR3nt: TGTGCCAGCAGCTTAACTTCTGGACAGGGGGCCAGTAACTATGGCTACACCTTC; CDR3aa: CASSLTSGQGASNYGYTF
abundance: -; j_gene: TRBJ2-7; v_gene: TRBV7-9; d_gene: -; CDR3nt: TGTGCCAGCAGCCAGGGGCCAGGGCGCTCCTACGAGCAGTACTTC; CDR3aa: CASSQGPGRSYEQYF
abundance: -; j_gene: TRBJ1-1; v_gene: TRBV12-3/TRBV12-4; d_gene: -; CDR3nt: TGTGCCAGCAGTTTACTTGGAGAAAAAGCTTTCTTT; CDR3aa: CASSLLGEKAFF
abundance: -; j_gene: TRBJ2-5; v_gene: TRBV3-1/TRBV3-2; d_gene: TRBD2; CDR3nt: TGTGCCAGCAGCCCCAGGGCGGGACTAGCGGGAGGTCCCAGGGAGACCCAGTACTTC; CDR3aa: CASSPRAGLAGGPRETQYF
abundance: -; j_gene: TRBJ1-2; v_gene: TRBV19; d_gene: TRBD1; CDR3nt: TGTGCCACCTCCCGAGGGGACAGTAACTATGGCTACACCTTC; CDR3aa: CATSRGDSNYGYTF
abundance: -; j_gene: TRBJ1-6; v_gene: TRBV27; d_gene: -; CDR3nt: TGTGCCAGCAGTTTGCTGGGTGGGGGGCCCCTCCACTTT; CDR3aa: CASSLLGGGPLHF
abundance: -; j_gene: TRBJ1-2; v_gene: TRBV15; d_gene: TRBD1; CDR3nt: TGTGCCACCAGCAGAGATATAGGACAGGGAAGGGGCTACACCTTC; CDR3aa: CATSRDIGQGRGYTF
abundance: -; j_gene: TRBJ2-1; v_gene: TRBV7-3; d_gene: TRBD2; CDR3nt: TGTGCCAGCAGCTTGACTAGCGGACCCTACAATGAGCAGTTCTTC; CDR3aa: CASSLTSGPYNEQFF
abundance: -; j_gene: TRBJ2-3; v_gene: TRBV5-1; d_gene: TRBD2; CDR3nt: TGCGCCAGCAGCTTGGCTAGCGGAAGCACAGATACGCAGTATTTT; CDR3aa: CASSLASGSTDTQYF
abundance: -; j_gene: TRBJ2-3; v_gene: TRBV18; d_gene: TRBD1; CDR3nt: TGTGCCAGCTCCCCCACAGGGGGAGATACGCAGTATTTT; CDR3aa: CASSPTGGDTQYF
abundance: -; j_gene: TRBJ2-5; v_gene: TRBV7-6; d_gene: TRBD2; CDR3nt: TGTGCCAGCAGCAAGGCGGGGACTATCGGGGAGACCCAGTACTTC; CDR3aa: CASSKAGTIGETQYF
abundance: -; j_gene: TRBJ1-3; v_gene: TRBV6-5; d_gene: TRBD1; CDR3nt: TGTGCCAGCAGCGGGACAGGGAGTGGAAACACCATATATTTT; CDR3aa: CASSGTGSGNTIYF
abundance: -; j_gene: TRBJ1-2; v_gene: TRBV5-4; d_gene: -; CDR3nt: TGTGCCAGCAGCTTGGACGGTGTGGATGGCTACACCTTC; CDR3aa: CASSLDGVDGYTF
abundance: -; j_gene: TRBJ1-4; v_gene: TRBV27; d_gene: -; CDR3nt: TGTGCCAGCAGTCCAGGGTATCGAACTAATGAAAAACTGTTTTTT; CDR3aa: CASSPGYRTNEKLFF
abundance: -; j_gene: TRBJ2-5; v_gene: TRBV7-8; d_gene: -; CDR3nt: TGTGCCAGCAGCTTCTCTAGCCGTGAGACCCAGTACTTC; CDR3aa: CASSFSSRETQYF
abundance: -; j_gene: TRBJ2-7; v_gene: TRBV5-4; d_gene: -; CDR3nt: TGTGCCAGCAGCTTGAGGGGAGGCCAAGACGAGCAGTACTTC; CDR3aa: CASSLRGGQDEQYF